This T cell receptor (beta chain) was recovered during a study of T-cell reconstitution after alpha-beta-depleted transplantation in children. Concerning this clonotype: The target antigen is unknown.

V lost 1 base and J 4 bases, leaving 14 bases between the germline ends. Germline V gene data show CDR1 as SGHRS and CDR2 as YFSETQ. The CDR3 has 15 residues. The study, taken as a whole, reports: As was reported, about two months after transplant, alpha-beta T cells came from several hundred expanded graft clones. Surviving recipient T cells and thymic progenitors underlay high day-60 TCRbeta diversity in some patients. Fresh T-cell production supplied most of the T-cell counts and diversity seen one year after transplant.

Unique molecular identifiers tagged the TCRbeta library. TCRdb used MiXCR to reprocess the PCR reads, holding one entry per CDR3 protein. Of approximately 980,000 distinct CDR3 sequences in the sample, 25% to 30% were seen once. The sequence came from a boy less than two years old who had a stem cell transplant for SCID, so the T cells may come from the graft donor. This sample comprised PBMCs, mostly from graft donor cells, obtained 360 days after TCRalphabeta/CD19-depleted stem cell transplant. The V gene is TRBV5-1, the J gene TRBJ2-5; D possibly matches TRBD1 or TRBD2 (6 bases each). The CDR3, as DNA: TGCGCCAGCAGCTTGAGCGTCAGGGGAGGAGAGACCCAGTACTTC. Its protein product is CASSLSVRGGETQYF.